The rows below give T cell receptor beta chains drawn from one sample of a study of cytomegalovirus exposure and HLA in healthy donors. The repertoire was sequenced with immunoSEQ multiplex PCR; TCRdb's copy has only in-frame clones and lacks some. The profile shows approximately 170,000 clones, 60% to 80% of them singletons. Sample: PBMCs. The receptor source for this set is a man aged 18 to 29 in good health and CMV-seropositive. Each CDR3 is given with its conserved first and last residue. Fields, in order: J gene, clone size, CDR3 length, D gene, V gene, CDR3 DNA, CDR3 protein. The D gene is left open where the match is weak. Clone size appears in some rows only: once, few, many, or a class for an expanded clone.

TRBJ2-2	few	16	TRBD2	TRBV9	TGTGCCAGCAGCGTACCCTCACTAGCGGCCACCGGGGAGCTGTTTTTT	CASSVPSLAATGELFF
TRBJ1-1	NA	17	NA	TRBV29-1	TGCAGCGTCGCGAAGGCCCTTTATCACGGGTTGGACACTGAAGCTTTCTTT	CSVAKALYHGLDTEAFF
TRBJ1-1	NA	10	NA	TRBV29-1	TGCAGCGTTCAGCCCCCACTGGGGGCTTTT	CSVQPPLGAF
TRBJ1-1	NA	13	NA	TRBV7-9	TGTGCCAGCAGCCTCGGGGGGAATTCTGAAGCTTTCTTT	CASSLGGNSEAFF
TRBJ2-5	few	12	NA	TRBV6-5	TGTGCCAGCAGTTATTCGCGGGAGACCCAGTACTTC	CASSYSRETQYF
TRBJ2-2	NA	16	NA	TRBV15	TGTGCCACCAGCGGGGCCTTAAAAGGGGACACCGGGGAGCTGTTTTTT	CATSGALKGDTGELFF
TRBJ1-2	NA	13	NA	TRBV7-9	TGTGCCAGCAGCAAGGGGGTGGCTGACGGCTACACCTTC	CASSKGVADGYTF
TRBJ2-3	NA	15	NA	TRBV25-1	TGTGCCAGCAGGGGGGGGCTTTTGGGGTCAGATACGCAGTATTTT	CASRGGLLGSDTQYF
TRBJ2-5	NA	13	TRBD1	TRBV30	TGTGCCTGGAGTGTAGGGACAGAAGAGACCCAGTACTTC	CAWSVGTEETQYF
TRBJ1-2	NA	13	NA	TRBV2	TGTGCCAGCAGCGATGGGCCTAACTATGGCTACACCTTC	CASSDGPNYGYTF
TRBJ1-1	NA	16	NA	TRBV28	TGTGCCAGCAGTTTAGGTCGGGGGGGCATGAACACTGAAGCTTTCTTT	CASSLGRGGMNTEAFF
TRBJ1-6	NA	14	TRBD1	TRBV5-1	TGCGCCAGCAGCGGGACAGGGTCGGATTCACCCCTCCACTTT	CASSGTGSDSPLHF
TRBJ1-2	NA	14	TRBD1	TRBV6-5	TGTGCCAGCAGTTACTCGGACAGGGCCTATGGCTACACCTTC	CASSYSDRAYGYTF
TRBJ1-2	NA	14	TRBD1	TRBV2	TGTGCCAGCAGCGATGGACAGGGGGTGGATGGCTACACCTTC	CASSDGQGVDGYTF
TRBJ1-2	NA	13	TRBD1	TRBV18	TGTGCCAGCTCACCAGAGACAGGGTATGGCTACACCTTC	CASSPETGYGYTF
TRBJ2-2	NA	15	TRBD2	TRBV27	TGTGCCAGCAGTTTGGGGACTAGCGTGGTCGGGGAGCTGTTTTTT	CASSLGTSVVGELFF
TRBJ1-5	few	16	TRBD1	TRBV2	TGTGCCAGCAGGGATCAGGGGGCCTATAGCAATCAGCCCCAGCATTTT	CASRDQGAYSNQPQHF
TRBJ2-3	NA	16	TRBD2	TRBV2	TGTGCCAGCAGTGAACGCTCAGCGGGGGGACAAGATACGCAGTATTTT	CASSERSAGGQDTQYF
TRBJ1-5	NA	15	NA	TRBV19	TGTGCCAGTAGTATTGGGGGCCTACCAAATCAGCCCCAGCATTTT	CASSIGGLPNQPQHF
TRBJ1-2	NA	14	NA	TRBV6-5	TGTGCCAGCAGCTCCAAGGGGGGAGCGGGGGGCTACACCTTC	CASSSKGGAGGYTF
TRBJ1-1	few	14	TRBD1	TRBV5-1	TGCGCCAGCAGCTTGGGGGACAGTTTGACTGAAGCTTTCTTT	CASSLGDSLTEAFF
TRBJ1-1	NA	14	TRBD1	TRBV27	TGTGCCAGCAGTCCGACAGGGGGAAACACTGAAGCTTTCTTT	CASSPTGGNTEAFF
TRBJ2-2	once	15	NA	TRBV6-1	TGTGCCAGCAGTGAAGGGGCAGATTACACCGGGGAGCTGTTTTTT	CASSEGADYTGELFF
TRBJ2-3	NA	15	NA	TRBV11-3	TGTGCCAGCGAGAAATCCGGGAGTGATACAGATACGCAGTATTTT	CASEKSGSDTDTQYF